The present entry profiles one T cell receptor (beta chain) with its context. Its cognate antigen is unknown. The data were taken from a study of graft-versus-host responses after intestinal transplantation. Study background: Anti-thymocyte globulin induction, then tacrolimus and steroids for two to four years, went to all recipients.

Study-level results: Recipient marrow held GvH clones, some first seen in ileum or blood.

CDR3 length: 14 amino acids. Germline-derived CDR1 and CDR2 are SGHRS and YFSETQ. With 4 bases removed from V and 4 bases from J, the gap between germline ends came to 14 bases. The protocol was immunoSEQ multiplex PCR, while the TCRdb copy is restricted to in-frame clones and leaves out a portion. The sample holds roughly 100,000 clones, about 90% seen once. This TCR was recovered from a human donor who was the organ donor for an intestinal transplant. The material was unstimulated CD8+ T cells sorted from spleen or lymph node cells, obtained before transplant. The gene calls are TRBV5-1 and TRBJ1-2; D unclear. The CDR3 sequence is CASSKHGDFYGYTF. The CDR3 DNA sequence: TGCGCCAGCAGCAAACACGGGGATTTCTATGGCTACACCTTC.